Presented here are 21 T cell receptor beta chains from one specimen sequenced in a study of CD8+CD57+ T cells in acquired aplastic anemia. Researchers used genomic DNA as the template to profile TCR beta VDJ and CDR3. Each CDR3 protein gets one entry after TCRdb re-called the reads with MiXCR. The table shows under 200,000 distinct CDR3 sequences, with less than 50% occurring only once. The sequenced patients had an expansion of CD8+CD57+ cells seen by flow cytometry. Sequenced material: sorted CD4+, CD8+, or CD8+CD57+ T cells (not recorded which) from PBMCs. These receptors came from a human donor with aplastic anemia.

The chain combines TRBV7-2 with TRBJ2-7, with 10 bases that match TRBD1. V gave up 5 bases and J gave up 0 bases; unmatched junction bases: 4. Germline lookup yields CDR1 SGHTA and CDR2 FQGNSA. The CDR3 is 15 amino acids. CDR3 region: CASSERTGGSYEQYF. The DNA for the CDR3 is TGTGCCAGCAGCGAGCGGACAGGGGGCTCCTACGAGCAGTACTTC.

This clonotype was detected many times. This chain connects TRBV9 to TRBJ2-7, with D unclear. Looked up from germline, CDR1 is SGDLS and CDR2 is YYNGEE. The CDR3 consists of 14 residues. The V and J ends lost 0 bases and 3 bases respectively, with 10 bases between them. CDR3 residues: CASSVELTSYEQYF. The CDR3 DNA is TGTGCCAGCAGCGTAGAACTGACCAGCTACGAGCAGTACTTC.

This clonotype showed up many times. The genes are TRBV19 and TRBJ1-1; weak D call: TRBD1 (5 bases). The germline V gene has CDR1 LNHDA and CDR2 SQIVND (reference sequence). The CDR3 length is 11 residues. V was pared by 5 bases and J by 7 bases, with 8 bases between. CDR3 loop: CASSEGYEAFF. DNA of the CDR3: TGTGCCAGTAGTGAGGGGTATGAAGCTTTCTTT.

As for this clonotype: A read error may be the cause here, since a much bigger clone is one base away. This sequence joins TRBV5-1 and TRBJ1-4; a weak D match, TRBD1 (6 bases). The germline CDR1 and CDR2 sequences are SGHRS and YFSETQ. V was shortened by 4 bases and J by 5 bases, with 9 bases between the two germline ends. The CDR3 runs 13 residues. The CDR3 DNA reads TGCGCCAGCAGCCGGGGGGCAAATGAAAAACTGTTTTTT. Its translation: CASSRGANEKLFF.

This clonotype was seen at least ten times. V usage is TRBV19 and J usage is TRBJ2-7; tentative D call: TRBD2 (5 bases). V gave up 8 bases and J gave up 1 base, with 21 bases separating them. The CDR3 loop spans 16 amino acids. Germline V gives CDR1 LNHDA, CDR2 SQIVND (reference sequence). This chain's CDR3 is CASSRLGGSSSYEQYF. CDR3 bases: TGTGCCAGTTCCCGGCTGGGCGGGTCCTCATCCTACGAGCAGTACTTC. Based on the CDR3 plus reference TRBV19 and TRBJ2-7, the full variable domain is DGGITQSPKYLFRKEGQNVTLSCEQNLNHDAMYWYRQDPGQGLRLIYYSQIVNDFQKGDIAEGYSVSREKKESFPLTVTSAQKNPTAFYLCASSRLGGSSSYEQYFGPGTRLTVT.

About this clonotype itself: This clone may be a read error of a much larger clone one base away. The chain uses TRBV20-1 and TRBJ2-1, with TRBD2 matching 10 bases. The CDR3 is made up of 15 amino acids. With V trimmed by 0 bases and J by 8 bases, 7 bases remained unmatched. The germline V gene encodes CDR1 DFQATT and CDR2 SNEGSKA (reference sequence). CDR3 in amino acids: CSAREKLAGYDEQFF. CDR3 DNA sequence: TGCAGTGCTAGAGAAAAACTAGCGGGATACGATGAGCAGTTCTTC.

This clonotype was seen many times. The chain is built from TRBV6-2 or TRBV6-3 and TRBJ2-7; D ambiguous. V dropped 5 bases and J dropped 4 bases, with 12 bases sitting between them. The length of the CDR3 is 13 residues. The germline CDR1 and CDR2 sequences are MNHEY and SVGEGT. The CDR3 loop is CASSQRDGYEQYF. DNA of the CDR3: TGTGCCAGCAGTCAACGAGATGGTTACGAGCAGTACTTC.

The chain joins TRBV2 to TRBJ2-3, with D unresolved. CDR3 length equals 15 residues. Trimming pared 0 bases from V and 2 bases from J, leaving 9 bases between. The germline gives CDR1 SNHLY, CDR2 FYNNEI. The CDR3 is CASSEATASTDTQYF. CDR3 sequence (DNA): TGTGCCAGCAGTGAAGCAACAGCCTCCACAGATACGCAGTATTTT.

The J gene is TRBJ2-1, the V gene TRBV6-4; D remains unclear. Between the trimmed V and J ends, which lost 0 bases and 10 bases, there was a span of 10 bases. The CDR3 has 13 amino acids. Germline CDR1 reads MRHNA; CDR2 reads SNTAGT. The CDR3 region is CASSDSRGNEQFF. In nucleotides, the CDR3 is TGTGCCAGCAGTGACTCGAGAGGCAACGAGCAGTTCTTC.

The chain recombines TRBV9 with TRBJ2-4; D unclear. Trimming left V 3 bases short and J 1 base short, with 11 bases between. The length of the CDR3 is 15 residues. Germline lookup yields CDR1 SGDLS and CDR2 YYNGEE. The CDR3 region has the DNA TGTGCCAGCAGCGCCCACGTGGAGGCCAAAAACATTCAGTACTTC. This encodes CASSAHVEAKNIQYF. Full variable domain (rest looked up from reference TRBV9 and TRBJ2-4): DSGVTQTPKHLITATGQRVTLRCSPRSGDLSVYWYQQSLDQGLQFLIQYYNGEERAKGNILERFSAQQFPDLHSELNLSSLELGDSALYFCASSAHVEAKNIQYFGAGTRLSVL.

The sample holds a few counts of this clonotype. CDR3 sequence reads: CASSLGPRNTEAFF. CDR3 nucleotide sequence: TGTGCCAGCAGCTTGGGGCCAAGGAACACTGAAGCTTTCTTT. The rearrangement links TRBV7-2 to TRBJ1-1, with D possibly being TRBD1 (5 bases). V was shortened by 3 bases and J by 1 base, with 9 bases between the two germline ends. CDR3 length: 14 residues. Germline CDR1 SGHTA, CDR2 FQGNSA. The full variable domain, in which reference TRBV7-2 and TRBJ1-1 provide the parts outside the CDR3, is GAGVSQSPSNKVTEKGKDVELRCDPISGHTALYWYRQSLGQGLEFLIYFQGNSAPDKSGLPSDRFSAERTGGSVSTLTIQRTQQEDSAVYLCASSLGPRNTEAFFGQGTRLTVV.

This clonotype has more than one count but fewer than ten. V and J are TRBV7-6 and TRBJ2-7; 8 positions agree with TRBD1. The length of the CDR3 is 14 residues. The V gene's germline CDR1 is SGHVS and CDR2 FNYEAQ. The V segment lost 2 bases and the J segment 3 bases; nucleotides outside the gene matches: 3. The CDR3 region has the DNA TGTGCCAGCAGCTTATACGGACAGGGCTACGAGCAGTACTTC. Protein sequence: CASSLYGQGYEQYF.

This chain joins TRBV30 and TRBJ2-7; TRBD2 matches 12 bases. Germline values: CDR1 GTSNPN, CDR2 SVGIG (reference sequence). CDR3 length: 15 residues. Trimming cost V 4 bases and J 2 bases; bases outside gene matches: 6. CDR3 amino acids: CAWTSGRAATYEQYF. CDR3 DNA sequence: TGTGCCTGGACTAGCGGGAGGGCCGCAACCTACGAGCAGTACTTC. The full variable domain, with the rest looked up from reference TRBV30 and TRBJ2-7, is SQTIHQWPATLVQPVGSPLSLECTVEGTSNPNLYWYRQAAGRGLQLLFYSVGIGQISSEVPQNLSASRPQDRQFILSSKKLLLSDSGFYLCAWTSGRAATYEQYFGPGTRLTVT.

This clonotype was picked up many times. The CDR3 sequence is CATSDRGAYGYTF. CDR3 DNA: TGTGCCACCAGTGATCGGGGTGCCTATGGCTACACCTTC. This chain joins TRBV24-1 and TRBJ1-2; the D is unclear. Trimming cost V 3 bases and J 4 bases, with 8 bases left between them. Germline V lookup: CDR1 KGHDR, CDR2 SFDVKD. This CDR3 region has 13 residues.

This clonotype was detected only a few times. V is TRBV29-1 and J is TRBJ2-2; the match to TRBD2 covers 8 bases. CDR1 is SQVTM, CDR2 ANQGSEA, per germline. The CDR3 extends over 14 amino acids. V shed 1 base and J 11 bases; nucleotides not matched to a gene: 9. The CDR3 loop reads CSVEGTRAGGELFF. The CDR3 DNA is TGCAGCGTTGAAGGGACGAGGGCGGGAGGCGAGCTGTTTTTT.

This clonotype is a singleton in its sample. A read error may produce the germline difference seen at one junction end. This CDR3 is CASSLGDNSYEQYF. The CDR3 coding sequence is TGTGCCAGCAGTTTAGGGGACAACTCCTACGAACAGTACTTC. This rearrangement joins TRBV12-3 or TRBV12-4 to TRBJ2-7; a possible D gene is TRBD1 (6 bases). The CDR3 is 14 amino acids.

This clonotype was recorded many times. V gene TRBV2 combines with J gene TRBJ1-1; tentative D call: TRBD1 (6 bases). This CDR3 is 15 amino acids long. Germline V gene data show CDR1 as SNHLY and CDR2 as FYNNEI. Trimming removed 5 bases at V and 2 bases at J, with 15 bases between. Written as DNA, the CDR3 is TGTGCCAGCAGTCTTTCCGGGACACCTAACACTGAAGCTTTCTTT. Its translation: CASSLSGTPNTEAFF.

This clonotype was detected many times. The chain couples TRBV19 to TRBJ1-2; possible D gene TRBD1, 6 bases. CDR1 and CDR2 from the germline V gene are LNHDA and SQIVND (reference sequence). The V end lost 5 bases, the J end lost 5 bases, and 12 bases lay between the germline ends. This CDR3 has 13 residues. The CDR3 DNA follows: TGTGCCAGTAGTCCCGCCCAGGGGTATGGCTACACCTTC. It is translated as CASSPAQGYGYTF.

This chain joins TRBV5-1 and TRBJ2-5, with 8 bases fitting TRBD1. CDR1 is SGHRS, CDR2 YFSETQ, per germline. With V trimmed by 3 bases and J by 5 bases, 12 bases remained unmatched. The CDR3 contains 16 residues. Here the CDR3 DNA reads TGCGCCAGCAGCTACCCGGCCGACAGGGGAGTTGAGACCCAGTACTTC. Translating gives CASSYPADRGVETQYF.

The table lists this clonotype with many counts. The chain is built from TRBV5-1 and TRBJ2-7, with D possibly TRBD2 on 6 matching bases. With 0 bases removed from V and 5 bases from J, the gap between germline ends came to 15 bases. This CDR3 spans 15 amino acids. The V gene's germline CDR1 is SGHRS and CDR2 YFSETQ. The DNA for the CDR3 is TGCGCCAGCAGCTTGGCCGGGACTCTTGGGGACGAGCAGTACTTC. It codes for CASSLAGTLGDEQYF.

The chain recombines TRBV5-6 with TRBJ1-5; tentative D call: TRBD1 (5 bases). The ends were cut back, 0 bases at V and 7 bases at J, with 14 bases in the middle. Germline-derived CDR1 and CDR2 are SGHDT and YYEEEE. This CDR3 contains 15 residues. The CDR3: CASSLVIGADQPQHF. The CDR3 DNA sequence: TGTGCCAGCAGCTTGGTAATCGGGGCAGACCAGCCCCAGCATTTT.